This T cell receptor beta chain was sequenced during a study of blood T cell repertoires in COVID-19. Study-wide background: Sites in the United States, Italy and Spain provided acute and convalescent COVID-19 samples.

Study processing details: Quantification of nucleated cells was approximated via reference gene primer amplification. Some clones are missing from TCRdb's copy, which holds only in-frame ones; the method was immunoSEQ multiplex PCR. The V and J calls and clone size were taken over from that table, and D and trimming were inferred from the DNA. Of 130,000 or so clones listed, approximately 79% are singletons. Participant age was roughly 18 to 95 years, and participants resided in 25 or so US areas. Assignment of participants to cohorts was predicated upon participant-reported clinical history. The CDR3 totals 19 residues. Germline V gene data show CDR1 as LNHDA and CDR2 as SQIVND (reference sequence). The ends lost 0 bases at V and 6 bases at J; junction bases unmatched: 17.

Input material: PBMCs or T cells enriched from blood (not recorded which). This TCR derives from a man aged 40-49 years with acute COVID-19. The chain couples TRBV19 to TRBJ2-7; 10 positions match TRBD2. The CDR3 DNA sequence: TGTGCCAGTAGTATAGATTTCCCCTCGCGGTCTAGCGGGAGCGTCGAGCAGTACTTC. The encoded protein is CASSIDFPSRSSGSVEQYF.